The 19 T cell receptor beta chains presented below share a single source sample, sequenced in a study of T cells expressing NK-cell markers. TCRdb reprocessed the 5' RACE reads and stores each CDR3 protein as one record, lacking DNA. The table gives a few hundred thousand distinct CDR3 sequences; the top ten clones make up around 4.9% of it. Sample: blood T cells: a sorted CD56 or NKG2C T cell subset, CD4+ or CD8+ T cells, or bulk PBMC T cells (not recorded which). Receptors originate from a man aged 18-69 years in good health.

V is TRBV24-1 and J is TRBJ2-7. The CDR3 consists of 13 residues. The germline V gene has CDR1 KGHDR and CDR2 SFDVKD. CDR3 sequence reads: CATSDGLSYEQYF.

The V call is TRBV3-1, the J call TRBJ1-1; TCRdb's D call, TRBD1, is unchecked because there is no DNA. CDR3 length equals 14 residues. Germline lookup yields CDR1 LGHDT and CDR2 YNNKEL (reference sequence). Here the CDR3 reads CASSQPGGVNEAFF.

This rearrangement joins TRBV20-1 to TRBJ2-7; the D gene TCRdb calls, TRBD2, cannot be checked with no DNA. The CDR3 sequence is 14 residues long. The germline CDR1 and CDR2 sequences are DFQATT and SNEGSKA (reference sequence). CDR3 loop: CSAPLTSGFYEQYF.

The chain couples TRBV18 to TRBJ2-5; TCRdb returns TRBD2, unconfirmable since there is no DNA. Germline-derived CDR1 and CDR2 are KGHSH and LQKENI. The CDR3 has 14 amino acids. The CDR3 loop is CASSRVAGLETQYF.

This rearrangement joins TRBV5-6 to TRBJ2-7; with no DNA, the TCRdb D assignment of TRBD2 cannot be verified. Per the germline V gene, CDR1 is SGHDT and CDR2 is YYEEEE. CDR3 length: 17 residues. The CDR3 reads CASSLFMAGPPAYEQYF.

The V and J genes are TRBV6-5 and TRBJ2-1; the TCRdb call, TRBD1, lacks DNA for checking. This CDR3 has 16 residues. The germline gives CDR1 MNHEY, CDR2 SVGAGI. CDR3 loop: CASSYASGAGYNEQFF.

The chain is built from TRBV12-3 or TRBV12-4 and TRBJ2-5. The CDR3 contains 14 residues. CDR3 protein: CASSPTFFQETQYF.

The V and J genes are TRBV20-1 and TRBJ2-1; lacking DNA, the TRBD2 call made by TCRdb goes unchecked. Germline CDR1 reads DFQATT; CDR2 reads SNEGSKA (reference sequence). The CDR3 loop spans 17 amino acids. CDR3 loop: CSAQTSGGTQKYNEQFF.

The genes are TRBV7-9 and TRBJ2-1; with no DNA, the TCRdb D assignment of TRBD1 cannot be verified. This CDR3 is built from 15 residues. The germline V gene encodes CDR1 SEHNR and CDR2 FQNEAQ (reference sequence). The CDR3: CASSSQGALNNEQFF.

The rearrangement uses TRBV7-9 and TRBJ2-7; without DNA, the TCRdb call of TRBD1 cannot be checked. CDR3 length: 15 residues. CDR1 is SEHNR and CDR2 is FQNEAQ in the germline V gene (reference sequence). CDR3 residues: CASSRMGQGANEQYF.

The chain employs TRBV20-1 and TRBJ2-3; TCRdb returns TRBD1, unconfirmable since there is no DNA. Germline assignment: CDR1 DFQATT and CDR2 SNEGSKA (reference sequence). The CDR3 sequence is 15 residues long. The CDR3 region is CSAPRGAGLPDTQYF.

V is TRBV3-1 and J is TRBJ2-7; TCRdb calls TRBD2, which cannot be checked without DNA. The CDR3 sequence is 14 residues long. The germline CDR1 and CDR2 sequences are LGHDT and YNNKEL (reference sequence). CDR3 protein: CASQSGTRPYEQYF.

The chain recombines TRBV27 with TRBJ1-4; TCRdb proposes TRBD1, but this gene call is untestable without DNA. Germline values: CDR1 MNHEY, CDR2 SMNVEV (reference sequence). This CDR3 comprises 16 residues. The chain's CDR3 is CASSPPGQTQGEKLFF.

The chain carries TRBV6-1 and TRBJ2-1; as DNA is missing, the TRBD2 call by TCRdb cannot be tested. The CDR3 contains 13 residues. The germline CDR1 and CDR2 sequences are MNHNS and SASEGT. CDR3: CAGDSGGGNEQFF.

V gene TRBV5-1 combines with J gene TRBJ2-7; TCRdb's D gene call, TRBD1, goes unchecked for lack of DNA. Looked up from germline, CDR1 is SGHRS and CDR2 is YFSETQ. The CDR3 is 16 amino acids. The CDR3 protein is CASSLVRTGDSYEQYF. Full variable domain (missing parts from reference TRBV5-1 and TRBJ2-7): KAGVTQTPRYLIKTRGQQVTLSCSPISGHRSVSWYQQTPGQGLQFLFEYFSETQRNKGNFPGRFSGRQFSNSRSEMNVSTLELGDSALYLCASSLVRTGDSYEQYFGPGTRLTVT.

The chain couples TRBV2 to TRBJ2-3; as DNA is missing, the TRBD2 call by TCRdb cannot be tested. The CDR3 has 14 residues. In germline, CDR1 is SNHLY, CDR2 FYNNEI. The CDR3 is CARTGGGLTDTQYF.

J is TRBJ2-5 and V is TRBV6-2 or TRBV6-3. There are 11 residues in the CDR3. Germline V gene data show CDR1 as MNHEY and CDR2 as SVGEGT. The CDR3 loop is CASTNQETQYF.

This chain's CDR3 is CASSEGSSGNGNTIYF. The chain recombines TRBV6-1 with TRBJ1-3; the TRBD1 assignment by TCRdb is unverifiable without DNA. The germline CDR1 and CDR2 sequences are MNHNS and SASEGT. This CDR3 has 16 residues.

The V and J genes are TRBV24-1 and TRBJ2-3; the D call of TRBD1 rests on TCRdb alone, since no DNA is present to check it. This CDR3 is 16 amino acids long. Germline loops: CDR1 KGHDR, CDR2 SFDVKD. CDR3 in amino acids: CATSDLPGGAADTQYF.